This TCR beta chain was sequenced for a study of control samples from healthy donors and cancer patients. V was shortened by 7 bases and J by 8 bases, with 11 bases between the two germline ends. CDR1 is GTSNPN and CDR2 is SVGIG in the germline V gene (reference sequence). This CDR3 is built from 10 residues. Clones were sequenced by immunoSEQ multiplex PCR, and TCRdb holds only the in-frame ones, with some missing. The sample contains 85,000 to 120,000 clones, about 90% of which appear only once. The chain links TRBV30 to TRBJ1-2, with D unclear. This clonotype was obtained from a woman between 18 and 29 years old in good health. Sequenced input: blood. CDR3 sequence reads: CAYDLGGYTF. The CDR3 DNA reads TGTGCCTACGACCTGGGGGGCTACACCTTC.